Sequencing of this TCR beta chain was carried out in a study of monozygotic twins with inflammatory bowel disease. TCRdb re-called the 5' RACE reads and gives one entry per CDR3 protein, without DNA. The table lists tens of thousands of distinct CDR3 sequences. Germline CDR1 and CDR2: SGHVS and FQNEAQ. This CDR3 has 15 residues. The chain has TRBV7-8 and TRBJ2-7; lacking DNA, the TRBD1 call made by TCRdb goes unchecked. Sample: blood. This clonotype originated in a human donor with ulcerative colitis or Crohn's disease, or a healthy co-twin of an affected twin (not recorded which). CDR3 protein: CASSITGTGCHEQYF.